The 24 T cell receptor beta chains below come from one sample, sequenced in a study of T cells in Graves' hyperthyroidism and ophthalmopathy. Amplified TCR beta CDR3 regions derived from RNA transcripts. The HTBI primer set drove a first-round RT-PCR of the TCR CDR3. TCRdb reprocessed the multiplex PCR reads via MiXCR and lists one record per CDR3 protein. The sample contains around 430,000 distinct CDR3 sequences, more than 13% of which appear only once. The sequencing sample was made of blood. The receptors shown here come from a woman in her twenties or thirties with Graves' hyperthyroidism.

This clonotype was found once. The chain employs TRBV12-3 or TRBV12-4 and TRBJ2-1, with 10 bases fitting TRBD2. V lost 5 bases to trimming and J lost 6 bases; unmatched junction nucleotides: 7. CDR3 length equals 15 residues. CDR3 loop: CASSRTSGVCNEQFF. Here the CDR3 DNA reads TGTGCCAGCAGTCGGACTAGCGGTGTGTGCAATGAGCAGTTCTTC.

The sample holds many counts of this clonotype. The chain couples TRBV7-2 to TRBJ2-7; the match to TRBD2 covers 9 bases. The CDR3 is made up of 15 amino acids. V dropped 1 base and J dropped 2; count of bases not matched to a gene: 3. Germline-derived CDR1 and CDR2 are SGHTA and FQGNSA. The DNA for the CDR3 is TGTGCCAGCAGCTTAGGGGCGGGAGGGCCCTACGAGCAGTACTTC. Translating gives CASSLGAGGPYEQYF.

About this clonotype itself: The junction departs from germline at one end; a sequencing error may be responsible. This sequence joins TRBV18 and TRBJ2-7, with TRBD2 as a possible D gene (5 bases). The germline gives CDR1 KGHSH, CDR2 LQKENI. The CDR3 spans 16 residues. This CDR3 reads CASSLIPTTDSHEQYF. CDR3 in DNA: TGTGCCAGCTCACTGATCCCTACGACGGACTCCCACGAGCAGTACTTC.

This clonotype has at least ten counts. The rearrangement uses TRBV13 and TRBJ2-1; D is unclear. This CDR3 is built from 13 residues. Germline V gives CDR1 PRHDT, CDR2 FYEKMQ (reference sequence). Trimming cost V 1 base and J 5 bases, with 6 bases left between them. CDR3 in DNA: TGTGCCAGCAGCTTAGAACTTAACAATGAGCAGTTCTTC. Protein sequence: CASSLELNNEQFF.

This clonotype was picked up many times. This chain connects TRBV6-1 to TRBJ2-1; D is perhaps TRBD2 (5 bases). V shed 8 bases and J shed 9 bases, with 17 bases lying between them. The CDR3 runs to 13 residues. CDR1 is MNHNS and CDR2 is SASEGT in the germline V gene. CDR3 amino acids: CASGPSLGSEQFF. The CDR3 DNA sequence: TGTGCCAGCGGGCCTAGCCTCGGCAGTGAGCAGTTCTTC.

Ten or more counts support this clonotype. This sequence joins TRBV11-2 and TRBJ2-3; D may be TRBD1 (6 bases). The germline CDR1 and CDR2 sequences are SGHAT and FQNNGV. V lost 2 bases and J lost 4, with 10 bases in between. CDR3 size: 14 residues. CDR3 DNA sequence: TGTGCCAGCAGCTTACAGGGGTCCGCAGATACGCAGTATTTT. Protein product: CASSLQGSADTQYF. The complete variable domain, with remaining parts taken from reference TRBV11-2 and TRBJ2-3, reads EAGVAQSPRYKIIEKRQSVAFWCNPISGHATLYWYQQILGQGPKLLIQFQNNGVVDDSQLPKDRFSAERLKGVDSTLKIQPAKLEDSAVYLCASSLQGSADTQYFGPGTRLTVL.

This clonotype was counted ten times or more. The V call is TRBV28, the J call TRBJ2-6; the D is unclear. V shed 5 bases and J shed 2 bases, with 4 bases lying between them. Per germline, CDR1 MDHEN and CDR2 SYDVKM. The CDR3 has 13 amino acids. The CDR3 reads CASSRPGANVLTF. The CDR3 region has the DNA TGTGCCAGCAGTCGACCTGGGGCCAACGTCCTGACTTTC.

This clonotype has only a few counts. The chain links TRBV20-1 to TRBJ2-4; tentative D call: TRBD2 (6 bases). The CDR3 totals 21 residues. V was pared by 3 bases and J by 0 bases, with 30 bases between. The germline CDR1 and CDR2 sequences are DFQATT and SNEGSKA (reference sequence). The CDR3 sequence is CSASATPDGVVAVLAKNIQYF. In DNA, the CDR3 is TGCAGTGCTAGCGCTACCCCCGACGGGGTAGTAGCGGTCTTAGCCAAAAACATTCAGTACTTC.

The chain uses TRBV6-1 and TRBJ1-5; D is unresolved. Germline loops: CDR1 MNHNS, CDR2 SASEGT. The length of the CDR3 is 12 residues. With 1 base removed from V and 7 bases from J, the gap between germline ends came to 5 bases. The CDR3: CASSEGNQPQHF. CDR3 in DNA: TGTGCCAGCAGTGAAGGGAACCAGCCCCAGCATTTT.

This clonotype was detected many times. The chain links TRBV6-1 to TRBJ2-7, with D possibly matching TRBD2 (6 bases). Per the germline V gene, CDR1 is MNHNS and CDR2 is SASEGT. CDR3 length: 11 residues. The V gene lost 10 bases and the J gene lost 2 bases, with 9 bases spanning the gap. The CDR3 DNA reads as TGTGCCACACAGCGGGCCTACGAGCAGTACTTC. Translation: CATQRAYEQYF.

This CDR3 reads CASSQESRLSGSTYEQYF. The DNA of the CDR3 is TGTGCCAGCAGCCAAGAATCCCGATTGAGCGGGAGTACCTACGAGCAGTACTTC. The genes are TRBV3-1 and TRBJ2-7; 8 positions agree with TRBD2. Germline lookup yields CDR1 LGHDT and CDR2 YNNKEL (reference sequence). This CDR3 is built from 18 residues. The V gene end was trimmed by 0 bases and the J gene end by 2 bases; junction bases not matched to a gene: 12.

This clonotype occurred many times. This chain joins TRBV12-3 or TRBV12-4 and TRBJ2-1, with 8 bases matching TRBD2. CDR3 length equals 14 residues. Losses at the gene ends were 8 bases for V and 7 bases for J; bases not matched to a gene: 10. This CDR3 is CASHRTSGRNEQFF. CDR3 nucleotide sequence: TGTGCCAGCCACCGAACTAGCGGAAGAAATGAGCAGTTCTTC.

As for this clonotype: This could be a read error, since a much larger clone is one nucleotide away. V usage is TRBV5-1 and J usage is TRBJ2-7; D is undetermined. From germline, CDR1 is SGHRS and CDR2 YFSETQ. The germline V and J ends were trimmed by 0 bases and 7 bases, with 14 bases remaining between them. The CDR3 totals 14 residues. CDR3 in amino acids: CASSLESMLHEQYF. CDR3 nucleotide sequence: TGCGCCAGCAGCTTGGAAAGTATGCTCCATGAGCAGTACTTC.

In its sample, this clonotype was seen a few times. This chain uses TRBV19 with TRBJ2-4; unclear D gene. The CDR3 consists of 15 residues. V lost 3 bases and J 0 bases, leaving 9 bases between the germline ends. Germline V gene data show CDR1 as LNHDA and CDR2 as SQIVND (reference sequence). The CDR3 DNA reads TGTGCCAGTAGTATCGGCACAGTAGCCAAAAACATTCAGTACTTC. Translation: CASSIGTVAKNIQYF. Full variable domain (rest looked up from reference TRBV19 and TRBJ2-4): DGGITQSPKYLFRKEGQNVTLSCEQNLNHDAMYWYRQDPGQGLRLIYYSQIVNDFQKGDIAEGYSVSREKKESFPLTVTSAQKNPTAFYLCASSIGTVAKNIQYFGAGTRLSVL.

At least ten counts were recorded for this clonotype. The V gene is TRBV3-1, the J gene TRBJ2-7; TRBD2 agrees at 8 bases. Per the germline V gene, CDR1 is LGHDT and CDR2 is YNNKEL (reference sequence). This CDR3 contains 15 residues. The trim removed 1 base at V and 2 bases at J, leaving 4 bases unmatched. In nucleotides, the CDR3 is TGTGCCAGCAGCCAAGCACTAGCGGAAACCTACGAGCAGTACTTC. Translation: CASSQALAETYEQYF.

This clonotype was counted between two and nine times. The rearrangement links TRBV20-1 to TRBJ2-1, with D tentatively TRBD2 (5 bases). In germline, CDR1 is DFQATT, CDR2 SNEGSKA (reference sequence). The CDR3 contains 14 residues. Trimming left V 5 bases short and J 7 bases short, with 18 bases between. The CDR3 sequence is CSAQILTSTNEQFF. CDR3 DNA sequence: TGCAGTGCTCAAATTTTAACTAGTACAAATGAGCAGTTCTTC.

This clonotype was picked up many times. The rearrangement links TRBV2 to TRBJ2-2, with TRBD1 matching over 8 bases. The V gene end was trimmed by 4 bases and the J gene end by 1 base; junction bases not matched to a gene: 2. This CDR3 is 15 amino acids long. Germline V gene data show CDR1 as SNHLY and CDR2 as FYNNEI. The DNA for the CDR3 is TGTGCCAGCAGTGGGACAGGGAAGAACACCGGGGAGCTGTTTTTT. This codes for CASSGTGKNTGELFF. Full variable domain (outside the CDR3, taken from reference TRBV2 and TRBJ2-2): EPEVTQTPSHQVTQMGQEVILRCVPISNHLYFYWYRQILGQKVEFLVSFYNNEISEKSEIFDDQFSVERPDGSNFTLKIRSTKLEDSAMYFCASSGTGKNTGELFFGEGSRLTVL.

There are many counts of this clonotype. The gene calls are TRBV7-3 and TRBJ2-1; D is ambiguous. The CDR3 totals 14 residues. CDR1 and CDR2 from the germline V gene are SGHTA and FQGTGA. The V end was cut by 6 bases, the J end by 3 bases, with 12 bases between. The CDR3: CASSLHASYNEQFF. CDR3 DNA: TGTGCCAGCAGTCTCCATGCGAGCTACAATGAGCAGTTCTTC.

This clonotype was picked up a small number of times. This chain links TRBV7-9 with TRBJ2-1; D gene unclear. CDR1 and CDR2 from the germline V gene are SEHNR and FQNEAQ (reference sequence). This CDR3 spans 15 amino acids. Between the trimmed V and J ends, which lost 4 bases and 3 bases, there was a span of 13 bases. The CDR3 region is CASSSLDDGYNEQFF. The CDR3 DNA is TGTGCCAGCAGCTCACTGGATGACGGCTACAATGAGCAGTTCTTC.

This clonotype was observed a few times. The gene calls are TRBV11-1 and TRBJ2-5, with TRBD1 matching 8 bases. The CDR3 is made up of 15 amino acids. Trimming took 6 bases from V and 5 from J; bases not matched to a gene: 11. Germline V gene sequence: CDR1 SGHAT, CDR2 FQDESV (reference sequence). The CDR3 is CASSPAGGEVETQYF. Written as DNA, the CDR3 is TGTGCCAGCAGTCCGGCAGGGGGCGAAGTGGAGACCCAGTACTTC.

In nucleotides, the CDR3 is TGCAGCGTTGAGGGGCGGAATGAGCAGTTCTTC. Protein sequence: CSVEGRNEQFF. The V gene is TRBV29-1, the J gene TRBJ2-1, with D perhaps TRBD1 (5 bases). CDR3 length: 11 residues. Germline-derived CDR1 and CDR2 are SQVTM and ANQGSEA. V was pared by 3 bases and J by 7 bases, with 7 bases between.

The chain couples TRBV15 to TRBJ2-7; 11 bases map to TRBD2. CDR3 length: 14 amino acids. The V gene end was trimmed by 3 bases and the J gene end by 4 bases; junction bases not matched to a gene: 2. Germline values: CDR1 LNHNV, CDR2 YYDKDF (reference sequence). In DNA form, the CDR3 reads TGTGCCACCAGCAGGGGACTAGCGGAATACGAGCAGTACTTC. It encodes CATSRGLAEYEQYF.

A remark on this clonotype: Being one base from a much bigger clone, this may be a read error. The V gene is TRBV27, the J gene TRBJ2-7, with D possibly matching TRBD1 (5 bases). The assigned J gene may be wrong: the sequence end matches TRBJ2-1 better. From germline, CDR1 is MNHEY and CDR2 SMNVEV (reference sequence). The CDR3 contains 16 residues. CDR3 nucleotide sequence: TGTGCCAGCAGTTTTGGGAACAGGCGAAGCTCCTACGAGCAGTTCTTC. This translates into CASSFGNRRSSYEQFF.

The chain joins TRBV25-1 to TRBJ2-3; 11 bases are a match to TRBD2. Losses at the gene ends were 1 base for V and 3 bases for J; bases not matched to a gene: 3. Germline values: CDR1 MGHDK, CDR2 SYGVNS. The CDR3 has 16 amino acids. CDR3 sequence: CASSEFTSGRTDTQYF. CDR3 in DNA: TGTGCCAGCAGTGAATTCACTAGCGGGAGAACAGATACGCAGTATTTT.